A selection of T cell receptor beta chains follows, all from one sample in a study of shared T cell receptors in the human thymus. Generated by immunoSEQ multiplex PCR, the TCRdb table keeps only in-frame clones and is missing some. The top ten clones hold about 0.013% of a sample with 540,000 or so clones, around 78% of them seen once. The same data also contributed to another study, on human thymus T cells.

Source material: thymocytes. These receptors were taken from a boy less than two years old with a congenital heart defect. CDR3s include the opening cysteine and the closing phenylalanine or tryptophan. D genes are given only for firm matches. Rows give clone size only sometimes, using once, few, many, or a class for an expanded clone.

V	D	size	J	CDR3	DNA
TRBV5-1	-	-	TRBJ2-7	CASAFVGGDEQYF	TGCGCCAGCGCATTTGTAGGAGGGGATGAGCAGTACTTC
TRBV6-1	TRBD1	-	TRBJ2-7	CASSEGRYRDSPYEQYF	TGTGCCAGCAGTGAAGGGCGATACCGGGACAGCCCCTACGAGCAGTACTTC
TRBV30	-	-	TRBJ1-4	CAWSVRRQDNEKLFF	TGTGCCTGGAGTGTCCGTAGACAGGATAATGAAAAACTGTTTTTT
TRBV5-1	-	-	TRBJ2-1	CASSRQTDSEQFF	TGCGCCAGCAGCCGGCAGACTGACAGTGAGCAGTTCTTC
TRBV27	-	-	TRBJ2-3	CASSPEAGTDTQYF	TGTGCCAGCAGCCCGGAGGCTGGCACAGATACGCAGTATTTT
TRBV7-2	-	-	TRBJ2-7	CASSLGVSGVVYEQYF	TGTGCCAGCAGCTTAGGGGTTAGCGGTGTGGTGTACGAGCAGTACTTC
TRBV6-4	-	-	TRBJ2-1	CASSDSVSGRDNEQFF	TGTGCCAGCAGTGACTCAGTCTCCGGGCGGGACAATGAGCAGTTCTTC
TRBV2	-	-	TRBJ2-7	CASSAGQTFRYEQYF	TGTGCCAGCAGCGCGGGACAGACATTTCGGTACGAGCAGTACTTC
TRBV20-1	-	-	TRBJ2-7	CSAPRPEQYF	TGCAGTGCTCCGCGTCCCGAGCAGTACTTC
TRBV6-6	TRBD1	-	TRBJ1-3	CASSPTPDRPGNTIYF	TGTGCCAGCAGCCCCACCCCGGACAGGCCCGGAAACACCATATATTTT
TRBV5-6	TRBD1	few	TRBJ2-5	CASSINGTAKAQETQYF	TGTGCCAGCAGCATTAACGGGACAGCGAAAGCACAAGAGACCCAGTACTTC
TRBV27	-	-	TRBJ2-5	CASSYMYQETQYF	TGTGCCAGCAGTTACATGTACCAAGAGACCCAGTACTTC
TRBV9	TRBD1	-	TRBJ2-6	CASSDVTGQASGANVLTF	TGTGCCAGCAGCGATGTTACGGGACAGGCCTCTGGGGCCAACGTCCTGACTTTC